The T cell receptor beta chain under discussion was sequenced for a study of T cell repertoires in cytomegalovirus infection. Across the whole study: Indications of both CMV infection and matching HLA type were provided by public TCR beta signatures. Overall study findings and caveats: CMV-specific HLA-C-restricted TCR beta clonotypes dominated the ex vivo response.

MiXCR was run by TCRdb on the reads, yielding one entry per CDR3 protein. This sample yields 200,000 to 300,000 distinct CDR3 sequences, of which roughly an eighth are seen a single time; about 8.7% belongs to the top ten. This CDR3 is built from 15 residues. V lost 7 bases to trimming and J lost 2 bases; unmatched junction nucleotides: 9. This clonotype showed up many times. The antigen is undetermined. This receptor was identified in a human donor in good health (CMV status not recorded). Some clones in this sample may be carry-over from other donors' samples. The rearrangement links TRBV12-3 or TRBV12-4 to TRBJ2-7, with 9 bases lining up with TRBD2. Sequenced material: PBMCs. The CDR3 DNA sequence: TGTGCCAGCACCCGCTTCGCGGGAGGGCCCTACGAGCAGTACTTC. It yields the protein CASTRFAGGPYEQYF.